Following are 28 T cell receptor beta chains from one sample sequenced in a study of blood T cell repertoires in COVID-19 (TCRdb year 2020). Library prep was done by the immunoSEQ multiplex PCR assay. The table was pulled from immuneACCESS by TCRdb, which kept in-frame rearrangements only. Such tables lose some clones; where checked, under half of the loss comes from unresolved V genes, and the rest has no known cause. This sample holds fewer than 300,000 clones; roughly 80% were observed only once. The top ten clones comprise roughly a tenth of the sample. The sample consisted of peripheral blood. The receptors originated from a woman aged 50 to 65 who had recovered from COVID-19.

The chain recombines TRBV7-2 with TRBJ1-6; D may be TRBD1 (5 bases). Germline CDR1 and CDR2: SGHTA and FQGNSA. Trimming left V 4 bases short and J 3 bases short, with 13 bases between. This CDR3 spans 16 amino acids. The CDR3 is CASSSGGGNYNSPLHF. CDR3 bases: TGTGCCAGCAGCTCTGGCGGGGGAAACTATAATTCACCCCTCCACTTT.

Notes on this clone: Other nucleotide sequences from this sample produce the same CDR3. The chain uses TRBV18 and TRBJ1-3, with TRBD1 matching over 8 bases. The length of the CDR3 is 14 residues. Germline CDR1 reads KGHSH; CDR2 reads LQKENI. J gave up 6 bases and V 3 bases, and 4 bases lay outside the gene matches. CDR3: CASSPPGQENTIYF. Here the CDR3 DNA reads TGTGCCAGCTCACCGCCGGGACAGGAAAACACCATATATTTT. The full variable domain, rest sourced from reference TRBV18 and TRBJ1-3, is NAGVMQNPRHLVRRRGQEARLRCSPMKGHSHVYWYRQLPEEGLKFMVYLQKENIIDESGMPKERFSAEFPKEGPSILRIQQVVRGDSAAYFCASSPPGQENTIYFGEGSWLTVV.

The chain combines TRBV7-9 with TRBJ2-5, with TRBD1 matching over 10 bases. The V gene's germline CDR1 is SEHNR and CDR2 FQNEAQ (reference sequence). The CDR3 length is 15 residues. V lost 3 bases and J lost 4; bases outside the gene matches: 5. CDR3 residues: CASSLGQGLSETQYF. For the CDR3, the DNA is TGTGCCAGCAGCTTGGGACAGGGGCTGTCAGAGACCCAGTACTTC. Using reference TRBV7-9 and TRBJ2-5 for the parts outside the CDR3, the full variable domain is DTGVSQNPRHKITKRGQNVTFRCDPISEHNRLYWYRQTLGQGPEFLTYFQNEAQLEKSRLLSDRFSAERPKGSFSTLEIQRTEQGDSAMYLCASSLGQGLSETQYFGPGTRLLVL.

In this sample, this clone turned up a few times. The chain combines TRBV27 with TRBJ2-2; 7 nucleotides align to TRBD2. Germline V CDR1 and CDR2: MNHEY, SMNVEV (reference sequence). The trim removed 3 bases at V and 3 bases at J, leaving 10 bases unmatched. The CDR3 extends over 17 amino acids. The CDR3 region has the DNA TGTGCCAGCAGTTTTGGGGGGGGGAGTGGGCACACCGGGGAGCTGTTTTTT. It specifies CASSFGGGSGHTGELFF.

The chain couples TRBV7-2 to TRBJ1-2; possible D gene TRBD1, 5 bases. V was pared by 5 bases and J by 6 bases, with 19 bases between. The CDR3 loop spans 15 amino acids. The germline CDR1 and CDR2 sequences are SGHTA and FQGNSA. This CDR3 is CASSPLPARENGYTF. The CDR3 bases are TGTGCCAGCAGCCCATTACCCGCCAGGGAAAATGGCTACACCTTC.

The genes are TRBV12-3 or TRBV12-4 and TRBJ1-1; D might be TRBD1 (5 bases). This CDR3 spans 13 amino acids. The V gene lost 3 bases and the J gene lost 4 bases, with 9 bases spanning the gap. The CDR3 region is CASSFERGTEAFF. DNA of the CDR3: TGTGCCAGCAGTTTCGAAAGGGGCACTGAAGCTTTCTTT.

Concerning this clone: Other DNA sequences in the same sample also yield this CDR3. The CDR3 is CASSYSGGGSSYEQYF. CDR3 bases: TGTGCCAGCAGTTACTCAGGGGGGGGGAGCTCCTACGAGCAGTACTTC. The chain is built from TRBV6-5 and TRBJ2-7; D is perhaps TRBD2 (7 bases). In germline, CDR1 is MNHEY, CDR2 SVGAGI. The CDR3 is made up of 16 amino acids. V was cut by 0 bases and J by 0 bases, with 12 bases left in between.

The chain joins TRBV29-1 to TRBJ1-2, with 10 nucleotides matching TRBD1. Per the germline V gene, CDR1 is SQVTM and CDR2 is ANQGSEA. V lost 6 bases, J lost 11 bases, and 18 bases stayed unmatched. The CDR3 is 15 amino acids. The CDR3 loop reads CSVFGQGDALGGYTF. DNA for the CDR3: TGCAGCGTGTTCGGACAGGGGGACGCTCTAGGGGGGTACACCTTC.

There are a few counts of this clone. The chain recombines TRBV30 with TRBJ1-1; D not resolved. V shed 6 bases and J shed 9 bases, with 11 bases lying between them. In germline, CDR1 is GTSNPN, CDR2 SVGIG (reference sequence). This CDR3 spans 10 amino acids. The CDR3 here is CACLSQKAFF. The CDR3 DNA follows: TGTGCCTGTCTTTCACAGAAAGCTTTCTTT. The full variable domain, in which reference TRBV30 and TRBJ1-1 provide the parts outside the CDR3, is SQTIHQWPATLVQPVGSPLSLECTVEGTSNPNLYWYRQAAGRGLQLLFYSVGIGQISSEVPQNLSASRPQDRQFILSSKKLLLSDSGFYLCACLSQKAFFGQGTRLTVV.

J is TRBJ2-2 and V is TRBV10-3; 11 bases are shared with TRBD1. The V gene end was trimmed by 10 bases and the J gene end by 3 bases; junction bases not matched to a gene: 10. The CDR3 consists of 16 residues. Germline V gene lookup returns CDR1 ENHRY and CDR2 SYGVKD. The CDR3 sequence: CATRTGGRVDTGELFF. The CDR3 DNA follows: TGTGCCACCCGGACAGGGGGCAGGGTAGACACCGGGGAGCTGTTTTTT.

This rearrangement joins TRBV27 to TRBJ2-5, with 10 bases lining up with TRBD2. The CDR3 runs 17 residues. Germline V CDR1 and CDR2: MNHEY, SMNVEV (reference sequence). Losses at the gene ends were 6 bases for V and 3 bases for J; bases not matched to a gene: 13. The CDR3 region has the DNA TGTGCCAGCAGAAAAAAATCTAGACTAGCGGGTGAAGAGACCCAGTACTTC. Its translation: CASRKKSRLAGEETQYF.

In this sample, this clone turned up once. The chain joins TRBV7-2 to TRBJ2-7; perhaps TRBD2 as D (5 bases). Per germline, CDR1 SGHTA and CDR2 FQGNSA. CDR3 size: 14 residues. Between the trimmed V and J ends, which lost 1 base and 4 bases, there was a span of 11 bases. This CDR3 is CASSLERTDYEQYF. CDR3 DNA: TGTGCCAGCAGCTTAGAGCGGACCGATTACGAGCAGTACTTC.

This clone was seen only a few times. CDR3 in DNA: TGTGCCAGTAGTATGACAGGGATGAACACTGAAGCTTTCTTT. Translating gives CASSMTGMNTEAFF. V and J are TRBV19 and TRBJ1-1; 7 positions match TRBD1. From germline, CDR1 is LNHDA and CDR2 SQIVND (reference sequence). The CDR3 is 14 amino acids. Trimming cost V 3 bases and J 0 bases; bases outside gene matches: 1.

The V and J genes are TRBV7-9 and TRBJ2-1; 8 bases agree with TRBD2. V lost 2 bases to trimming and J lost 8 bases; unmatched junction nucleotides: 8. Germline assignment: CDR1 SEHNR and CDR2 FQNEAQ (reference sequence). The CDR3 is 15 amino acids. CDR3 DNA: TGTGCCAGCAGCTTACGCCAGCGGGAGAATGATGAGCAGTTCTTC. Protein: CASSLRQRENDEQFF. The full variable domain, completed using reference TRBV7-9 and TRBJ2-1, is DTGVSQNPRHKITKRGQNVTFRCDPISEHNRLYWYRQTLGQGPEFLTYFQNEAQLEKSRLLSDRFSAERPKGSFSTLEIQRTEQGDSAMYLCASSLRQRENDEQFFGPGTRLTVL.

The chain has TRBV5-1 and TRBJ2-6; possible D gene TRBD1, 6 bases. From germline, CDR1 is SGHRS and CDR2 YFSETQ. V was trimmed by 4 bases and J by 0 bases, leaving 11 bases between them. The length of the CDR3 is 16 residues. This CDR3 is CASSAGQTSGANVLTF. Here the CDR3 DNA reads TGCGCCAGCAGCGCAGGACAGACCTCTGGGGCCAACGTCCTGACTTTC.

This rearrangement joins TRBV19 to TRBJ2-1; 11 bases fit TRBD1. J gave up 8 bases and V 10 bases, and 7 bases lay outside the gene matches. Germline CDR1 LNHDA, CDR2 SQIVND (reference sequence). The CDR3 is 13 residues long. The CDR3 is CATARDRGDEQFF. CDR3 nucleotides: TGTGCCACCGCCCGGGACAGGGGGGATGAGCAGTTCTTC.

A single count supports this clone. This chain links TRBV7-9 with TRBJ2-1; 8 nucleotides match TRBD2. V gave up 5 bases and J gave up 4 bases; unmatched junction bases: 7. The CDR3 is 15 residues long. Germline V gene data show CDR1 as SEHNR and CDR2 as FQNEAQ (reference sequence). CDR3 residues: CASSISGEEYNEQFF. The CDR3 DNA follows: TGTGCCAGCAGCATTAGCGGGGAGGAATACAATGAGCAGTTCTTC.

The sample holds one count of this clone. The chain couples TRBV7-2 to TRBJ1-5; 7 bases match TRBD1. Germline V gives CDR1 SGHTA, CDR2 FQGNSA. The junction had 16 bases not matched to a gene; V was cut back by 5 bases and J by 3 bases. This CDR3 comprises 18 residues. CDR3 sequence reads: CASSPETRDSLHNQPQHF. CDR3 coding DNA: TGTGCCAGCAGCCCGGAGACCCGGGACAGTCTGCACAATCAGCCCCAGCATTTT.

The chain employs TRBV3-1 (or the pseudogene TRBV3-2) and TRBJ2-7; no reliable D call. This CDR3 has 14 residues. From germline, CDR1 is LGHDT and CDR2 YNNKEL (reference sequence). Trimming pared 1 base from V and 2 bases from J, leaving 9 bases between. As DNA, the CDR3 is TGTGCCAGCAGCCAAGGTTCAGATACCTACGAGCAGTACTTC. Amino acids: CASSQGSDTYEQYF.

V and J are TRBV19 and TRBJ2-1; TRBD2 is a possible D gene (6 bases). Per germline, CDR1 LNHDA and CDR2 SQIVND (reference sequence). The ends were cut back, 3 bases at V and 0 bases at J, with 6 bases in the middle. This CDR3 is 14 amino acids long. The CDR3 bases are TGTGCCAGTAGTATGGGGGGCTCCTACAATGAGCAGTTCTTC. Translation gives CASSMGGSYNEQFF.

The rearrangement joins TRBV6-6 to TRBJ1-1, with 8 nucleotides matching TRBD1. This CDR3 has 14 residues. V gave up 2 bases and J gave up 5 bases; unmatched junction bases: 4. The V gene's germline CDR1 is MNHNY and CDR2 SVGAGI (reference sequence). CDR3 protein: CASSYPGGRTEAFF. The CDR3 nucleotides read TGTGCCAGCAGTTACCCAGGGGGCCGGACTGAAGCTTTCTTT.

V gene TRBV18 combines with J gene TRBJ1-1, with D tentatively TRBD1 (5 bases). The V and J ends lost 1 base and 4 bases respectively, with 13 bases between them. This CDR3 has 15 amino acids. Per the germline V gene, CDR1 is KGHSH and CDR2 is LQKENI. The CDR3 reads CASSPLDLRGTEAFF. The CDR3 DNA reads as TGTGCCAGCTCACCACTTGACCTTAGGGGCACTGAAGCTTTCTTT.

V gene TRBV4-3 combines with J gene TRBJ2-3; possibly TRBD1 for D (5 bases). This CDR3 spans 16 amino acids. The V gene lost 3 bases and the J gene lost 2 bases, with 15 bases spanning the gap. The germline CDR1 and CDR2 sequences are LGHNA and YSLEER. The CDR3 spells CASSQVGSGATDTQYF. In nucleotides, the CDR3 is TGCGCCAGCAGCCAGGTCGGGTCTGGGGCCACAGATACGCAGTATTTT.

The J gene is TRBJ1-1, the V gene TRBV7-8; the D gene is possibly TRBD1 (5 bases). In germline, CDR1 is SGHVS, CDR2 FQNEAQ. The CDR3 contains 12 residues. The V end was cut by 3 bases, the J end by 9 bases, with 11 bases between. CDR3 in DNA: TGTGCCAGCAGCTTTCAGACAGAAAAAGCTTTCTTT. It yields the protein CASSFQTEKAFF.

The CDR3 is CAWAPGGRFQETQYF. CDR3 DNA sequence: TGTGCCTGGGCTCCAGGCGGGAGGTTCCAAGAGACCCAGTACTTC. The chain has TRBV30 and TRBJ2-5; 8 positions match TRBD2. Germline CDR1 is GTSNPN and CDR2 is SVGIG (reference sequence). J gave up 1 base and V 5 bases, and 9 bases lay outside the gene matches. This CDR3 region has 15 residues. The full variable domain, rest sourced from reference TRBV30 and TRBJ2-5, is SQTIHQWPATLVQPVGSPLSLECTVEGTSNPNLYWYRQAAGRGLQLLFYSVGIGQISSEVPQNLSASRPQDRQFILSSKKLLLSDSGFYLCAWAPGGRFQETQYFGPGTRLLVL.

The chain carries TRBV11-1 and TRBJ1-4; D call uncertain. Germline-derived CDR1 and CDR2 are SGHAT and FQDESV (reference sequence). CDR3 size: 13 residues. V lost 1 base and J 14 bases, leaving 14 bases between the germline ends. CDR3 sequence: CASSLGGTIKLFF. Here the CDR3 DNA reads TGTGCCAGCAGCTTAGGCGGCACGATAAAGCTGTTTTTT.

The chain uses TRBV5-5 and TRBJ2-7, with 8 nucleotides matching TRBD1. This CDR3 has 15 residues. The V gene end was trimmed by 4 bases and the J gene end by 3 bases; junction bases not matched to a gene: 9. The V gene's germline CDR1 is SGHKS and CDR2 YYEKEE (reference sequence). The CDR3 DNA follows: TGTGCCAGCAGCCGTCAGGGACAGGACCGCTACGAGCAGTACTTC. Translation: CASSRQGQDRYEQYF.

The chain links TRBV27 to TRBJ1-6; possibly TRBD1 for D (5 bases). This CDR3 has 13 residues. V was cut by 5 bases and J by 8 bases, with 10 bases left in between. Germline V CDR1 and CDR2: MNHEY, SMNVEV (reference sequence). The CDR3 loop reads CASSLVGDSPLHF. The CDR3, as DNA: TGTGCCAGCAGTCTGGTAGGGGATTCACCCCTCCACTTT.